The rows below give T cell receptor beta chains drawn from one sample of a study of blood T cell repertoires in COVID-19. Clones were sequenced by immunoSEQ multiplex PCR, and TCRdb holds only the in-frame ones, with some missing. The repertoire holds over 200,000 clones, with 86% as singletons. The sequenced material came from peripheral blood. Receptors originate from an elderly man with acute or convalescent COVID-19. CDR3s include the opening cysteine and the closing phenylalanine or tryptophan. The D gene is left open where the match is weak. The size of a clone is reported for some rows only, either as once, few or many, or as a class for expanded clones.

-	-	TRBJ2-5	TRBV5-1	TGCGCCAGCAGCCCGAGGGATTGGGTAGAGACCCAGTACTTC	CASSPRDWVETQYF
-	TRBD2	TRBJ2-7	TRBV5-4	TGTGCCAGCAGCTTGGTAGCGGGGGCCTACGAGCAGTACTTC	CASSLVAGAYEQYF
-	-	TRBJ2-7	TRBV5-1	TGCGCCAGCAGCCGGGACCGGGACACGAGCTCCTACGAGCAGTACTTC	CASSRDRDTSSYEQYF
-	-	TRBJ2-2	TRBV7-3	TGTGCCAGCAGCTCGACAGGGAACACCGGGGAGCTGTTTTTT	CASSSTGNTGELFF
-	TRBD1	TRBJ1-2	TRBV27	TGTGCCACCTCGACGACAGGGGGTGGCTACACCTTC	CATSTTGGGYTF
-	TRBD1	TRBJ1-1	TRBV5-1	TGCGCCAGCAGCTGGGGGACAGGACGTATGAACACTGAAGCTTTCTTT	CASSWGTGRMNTEAFF
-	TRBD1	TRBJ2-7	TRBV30	TGTGCCTGGACCCGGACAGGTACCGTACGGGAGCAGTACTTC	CAWTRTGTVREQYF
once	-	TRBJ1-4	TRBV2	TGTGCCAGTCGCCTTGGGCTTGAAAAACTGTTTTTT	CASRLGLEKLFF
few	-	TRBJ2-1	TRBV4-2	TGTGCCAGCAGCCAAGAGAGCGGAAACTCCTACAATGAGCAGTTCTTC	CASSQESGNSYNEQFF
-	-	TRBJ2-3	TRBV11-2	TGTGCCAGCAGCTCCAACACAGATACGCAGTATTTT	CASSSNTDTQYF
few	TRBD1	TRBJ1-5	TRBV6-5	TGTGCCAGCAGACGAGGGACAGCTAGCAATCAGCCCCAGCATTTT	CASRRGTASNQPQHF
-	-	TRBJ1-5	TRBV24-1	TGTGCCACCAGTGAGGGGAGTCTCAGCAATCAGCCCCAGCATTTT	CATSEGSLSNQPQHF
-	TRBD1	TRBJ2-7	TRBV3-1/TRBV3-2	TGTGCCAGCAGCACCGGGACAGGGGCGTCAGAGCAGTACTTC	CASSTGTGASEQYF
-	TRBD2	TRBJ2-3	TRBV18	TGTGCCAGCTCGCCCACTAGCGCCAGCACAGATACGCAGTATTTT	CASSPTSASTDTQYF
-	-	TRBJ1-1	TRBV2	TGTGCCAGCAGCCTACTTTCACCGAACACTGAAGCTTTCTTT	CASSLLSPNTEAFF
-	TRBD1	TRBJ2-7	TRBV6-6	TGTGCCAGCAGAAATGGACAGGGCGAGCAGTACTTC	CASRNGQGEQYF
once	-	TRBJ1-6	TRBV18	TGTGCCAGCTCACCAAGACAGGCAGATTCACCCCTCCACTTT	CASSPRQADSPLHF
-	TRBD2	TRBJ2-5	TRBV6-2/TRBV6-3	TGTGCCAGCAGTTACTCTAGCGGGAGGGAAGAGACCCAGTACTTC	CASSYSSGREETQYF
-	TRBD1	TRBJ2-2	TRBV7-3	TGTGCCAGCAGCCCGACAGGGTTGGACACCGGGGAGCTGTTTTTT	CASSPTGLDTGELFF
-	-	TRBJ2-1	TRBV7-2	TGTGCCAGCAGCTCTCCGGGAGCAAGCAACCGTGAGCAGTTCTTC	CASSSPGASNREQFF
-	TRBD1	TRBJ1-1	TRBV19	TGTGCCAGTAGTCGTACAGGGGCTTTGAACACTGAAGCTTTCTTT	CASSRTGALNTEAFF
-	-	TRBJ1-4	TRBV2	TGTGCCAGCAGTGTAAGCCCATGGAATGAAAAACTGTTTTTT	CASSVSPWNEKLFF
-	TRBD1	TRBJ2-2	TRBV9	TGTGCCAGCAGCGCGACAGGGGGTAATGGCGGGGAGCTGTTTTTT	CASSATGGNGGELFF
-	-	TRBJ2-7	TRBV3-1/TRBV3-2	TGTGCCAGCGCCCGGGGACACGACGAGCAGTACTTC	CASARGHDEQYF
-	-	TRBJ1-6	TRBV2	TGTGCCAGCAGTGAAAGTGTAGGGGATTATTCACCCCTCCACTTT	CASSESVGDYSPLHF
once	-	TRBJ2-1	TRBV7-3	TGTGCCAGCAGCTTAACGGGACTTCTCTCGAATGAGCAGTTCTTC	CASSLTGLLSNEQFF
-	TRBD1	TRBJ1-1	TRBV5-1	TGCGCCAGCAGCTCAGGACAGGGCGATACTGAAGCTTTCTTT	CASSSGQGDTEAFF
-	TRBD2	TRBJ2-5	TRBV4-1	TGCGCCAGCAGCTGGACTGGACTAGCGGGAGAGACCCAGTACTTC	CASSWTGLAGETQYF
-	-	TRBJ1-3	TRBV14	TGTGCCAGCAGCCCGGGACATGCTGGAAACACCATATATTTT	CASSPGHAGNTIYF